The 20 T cell receptor beta chains below were found in one sample sequenced in a study of T cell responses to AZD1222 COVID-19 vaccine. Repertoires were generated with immunoSEQ multiplex PCR, while TCRdb's copy carries only in-frame clones and drops some. The sample has roughly 81,000 clones; 88% are singletons. This material consisted of peripheral blood, taken on day 0 of AZD1222 vaccination. The receptors here all came from an adult in good health.

V gene TRBV7-2 combines with J gene TRBJ2-1; D unclear. The CDR3 runs 13 residues. Trimming took off 1 base at V and 6 bases at J, with 7 bases between the two ends. Germline V gene data show CDR1 as SGHTA and CDR2 as FQGNSA. The CDR3 DNA sequence: TGTGCCAGCAGCTTAGTACTTTCCAATGAGCAGTTCTTC. Translation: CASSLVLSNEQFF.

This clone was detected many times. The gene calls are TRBV27 and TRBJ1-2, with TRBD1 matching 8 bases. Germline trimming cut 3 bases from V and 5 bases from J; bases unmatched to any gene: 5. The CDR3 totals 14 residues. The germline gives CDR1 MNHEY, CDR2 SMNVEV (reference sequence). The CDR3: CASSFQGAWYGYTF. DNA for the CDR3: TGTGCCAGCAGTTTCCAGGGGGCATGGTATGGCTACACCTTC.

This clone was found once. This chain links TRBV19 with TRBJ1-1; D not certain. Germline V gene data show CDR1 as LNHDA and CDR2 as SQIVND (reference sequence). This CDR3 is built from 13 residues. With 6 bases removed from V and 3 bases from J, the gap between germline ends came to 11 bases. CDR3 bases: TGTGCCAGTAGAGCTTTCGAGTACACTGAAGCTTTCTTT. Translating gives CASRAFEYTEAFF. The variable domain in full, with the rest retrieved from reference TRBV19 and TRBJ1-1, is DGGITQSPKYLFRKEGQNVTLSCEQNLNHDAMYWYRQDPGQGLRLIYYSQIVNDFQKGDIAEGYSVSREKKESFPLTVTSAQKNPTAFYLCASRAFEYTEAFFGQGTRLTVV.

The gene calls are TRBV5-6 and TRBJ2-7, with 8 bases that match TRBD1. The CDR3 totals 16 residues. J gave up 2 bases and V 4 bases, and 11 bases lay outside the gene matches. Germline V lookup: CDR1 SGHDT, CDR2 YYEEEE. The CDR3 bases are TGTGCCAGCAGCCCGCGACGGGACAGGCGTCCCTACGAGCAGTACTTC. It translates to CASSPRRDRRPYEQYF.

The rearrangement joins TRBV21-1 to TRBJ1-4; no DNA check was done on the table's D call, TRBD1. TRBV21-1 is a known pseudogene. This CDR3 is built from 20 residues. This CDR3 reads CASSKDLGTGRYGSNEKLFF. The CDR3 DNA reads TGTGCCAGCAGCAAAGACCTCGGGACAGGGAGATACGGTTCTAATGAAAAACTGTTTTTT.

This clone was counted between two and nine times. The chain links TRBV10-3 to TRBJ1-5; D call uncertain. V lost 1 base, J lost 6 bases, and 4 bases lay in between. The CDR3 sequence is 12 residues long. The germline V gene has CDR1 ENHRY and CDR2 SYGVKD. The CDR3 here is CAISELAQPQHF. CDR3 nucleotide sequence: TGTGCCATCAGTGAGTTGGCTCAGCCCCAGCATTTT.

This clone was seen a few times. The gene calls are TRBV29-1 and TRBJ1-1; D remains unclear. This CDR3 has 12 residues. Germline V gene data show CDR1 as SQVTM and CDR2 as ANQGSEA. With 4 bases removed from V and 4 bases from J, the gap between germline ends came to 10 bases. CDR3 residues: CSVVGLATEAFF. DNA of the CDR3: TGCAGCGTTGTTGGTCTGGCCACTGAAGCTTTCTTT.

The chain carries TRBV6-6 and TRBJ2-5; possibly TRBD2 for D (5 bases). Germline V gene data show CDR1 as MNHNY and CDR2 as SVGAGI (reference sequence). With 6 bases removed from V and 0 bases from J, the gap between germline ends came to 8 bases. This CDR3 contains 13 residues. The CDR3 protein is CASRRRDQETQYF. DNA for the CDR3: TGTGCCAGCAGGAGGCGGGACCAAGAGACCCAGTACTTC.

V gene TRBV5-1 combines with J gene TRBJ2-7; 11 bases are shared with TRBD1. The V gene's germline CDR1 is SGHRS and CDR2 YFSETQ. V trimming: 3 bases; J trimming: 3 bases; junction bases outside the gene matches: 5. The CDR3 runs 15 residues. The CDR3, as DNA: TGCGCCAGCAGCTATGGACAGGGGGCCGTCTACGAGCAGTACTTC. Protein: CASSYGQGAVYEQYF.

J is TRBJ2-1 and V is TRBV10-3; tentative D call: TRBD2 (6 bases). Trimming took off 3 bases at V and 0 bases at J, with 15 bases between the two ends. Germline-derived CDR1 and CDR2 are ENHRY and SYGVKD. This CDR3 region has 17 residues. This CDR3 is CAISDAGGGSSYNEQFF. In nucleotides, the CDR3 is TGTGCCATCAGTGACGCGGGCGGAGGGAGCTCCTACAATGAGCAGTTCTTC.

J is TRBJ1-4 and V is TRBV7-4, with a tentative D call TRBD1 (5 bases). The CDR3 has 17 amino acids. Trimming removed 1 base at V and 0 bases at J, with 12 bases between. The germline V gene has CDR1 SGHVT and CDR2 SQSDAQ. CDR3 DNA: TGTGCCAGCAGCTTAGTGGGGCCGCGCCCAACTAATGAAAAACTGTTTTTT. Its translation is CASSLVGPRPTNEKLFF.

This clone was seen only a few times. This chain uses TRBV4-1 with TRBJ1-1; a weak D match, TRBD1 (6 bases). Germline CDR1 is MGHRA and CDR2 is YSYEKL. The CDR3 consists of 15 residues. V was cut by 5 bases and J by 5 bases, with 18 bases left in between. In DNA form, the CDR3 reads TGCGCCAGCAGCTCACAACAGGGAGAAGTAACTGAAGCTTTCTTT. Amino acids: CASSSQQGEVTEAFF.

The chain employs TRBV29-1 and TRBJ2-5; D gene unclear. Germline CDR1 is SQVTM and CDR2 is ANQGSEA. The CDR3 has 12 amino acids. V lost 7 bases and J lost 0, with 9 bases in between. CDR3 DNA: TGCAGCGCCAGAAGGTACCAAGAGACCCAGTACTTC. Protein: CSARRYQETQYF. Variable domain in full (rest from reference TRBV29-1 and TRBJ2-5): SAVISQKPSRDICQRGTSLTIQCQVDSQVTMMFWYRQQPGQSLTLIATANQGSEATYESGFVIDKFPISRPNLTFSTLTVSNMSPEDSSIYLCSARRYQETQYFGPGTRLLVL.

This sequence joins TRBV3-1 (or the pseudogene TRBV3-2) and TRBJ1-5, with D perhaps TRBD1 (6 bases). The V end was cut by 0 bases, the J end by 2 bases, with 11 bases between. The CDR3 spans 16 residues. The germline V gene has CDR1 LGHDT and CDR2 YNNKEL (reference sequence). CDR3 bases: TGTGCCAGCAGCCAAGATACGGGGGGCGGCAATCAGCCCCAGCATTTT. This encodes CASSQDTGGGNQPQHF.

The V and J genes are TRBV4-1 and TRBJ2-3, with 14 nucleotides matching TRBD2. CDR1 is MGHRA and CDR2 is YSYEKL in the germline V gene. Losses at the gene ends were 2 bases for V and 0 bases for J; bases not matched to a gene: 7. The CDR3 loop spans 19 amino acids. CDR3 amino acids: CASSQPRLAGGSSTDTQYF. CDR3 nucleotide sequence: TGCGCCAGCAGCCAACCCCGACTAGCGGGAGGGAGTAGCACAGATACGCAGTATTTT.

This chain uses TRBV15 with TRBJ1-2; D gene unclear. The length of the CDR3 is 12 residues. The germline V gene has CDR1 LNHNV and CDR2 YYDKDF (reference sequence). V was pared by 3 bases and J by 5 bases, with 7 bases between. DNA for the CDR3: TGTGCCACCAGCAGCCGGGGTTATGGCTACACCTTC. Its protein product is CATSSRGYGYTF.

The chain is built from TRBV29-1 and TRBJ2-2; TRBD1 agrees at 8 bases. Germline V gene sequence: CDR1 SQVTM, CDR2 ANQGSEA. The CDR3 is made up of 14 amino acids. V shed 6 bases, J shed 4 bases, and the junction held 7 bases outside the gene matches. CDR3 nucleotide sequence: TGCAGCGTCTTCGACAGGGGTCGCACCGGGGAGCTGTTTTTT. Translating it yields CSVFDRGRTGELFF.

The rearrangement uses TRBV18 and TRBJ1-3, with TRBD1 as a possible D gene (6 bases). V dropped 1 base and J dropped 3 bases, with 10 bases sitting between them. The CDR3 is 15 amino acids. The V gene's germline CDR1 is KGHSH and CDR2 LQKENI. CDR3 sequence (DNA): TGTGCCAGCTCACCACGCGGACAGTTTGGAAACACCATATATTTT. It is translated as CASSPRGQFGNTIYF.

The gene calls are TRBV2 and TRBJ2-7; no reliable D call. CDR3 length equals 16 residues. The germline CDR1 and CDR2 sequences are SNHLY and FYNNEI. The V and J ends lost 4 bases and 6 bases respectively, with 22 bases between them. The CDR3 DNA sequence: TGTGCCAGCAGTGTCCTACCTGGCGGCGGTGTAGGCGAGCAGTACTTC. This sequence encodes CASSVLPGGGVGEQYF.

The chain links TRBV27 to TRBJ2-2, with 7 bases matching TRBD1. Germline CDR1 reads MNHEY; CDR2 reads SMNVEV (reference sequence). V shed 6 bases, J shed 7 bases, and the junction held 8 bases outside the gene matches. This CDR3 is built from 14 residues. In DNA form, the CDR3 reads TGTGCCAGCAGGGGCAGGGGGACCGGCGGGGAGCTGTTTTTT. As protein: CASRGRGTGGELFF.